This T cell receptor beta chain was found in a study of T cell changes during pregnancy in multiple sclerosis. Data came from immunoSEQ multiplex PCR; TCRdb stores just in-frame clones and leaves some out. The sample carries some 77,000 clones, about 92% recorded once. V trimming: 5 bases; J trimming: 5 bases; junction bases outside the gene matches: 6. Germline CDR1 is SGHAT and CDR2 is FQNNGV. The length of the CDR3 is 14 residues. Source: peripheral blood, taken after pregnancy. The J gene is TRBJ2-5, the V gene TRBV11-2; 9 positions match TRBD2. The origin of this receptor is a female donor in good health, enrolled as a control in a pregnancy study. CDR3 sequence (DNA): TGTGCCAGCAGCATGGGGACTAGCCTCGAGACCCAGTACTTC. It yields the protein CASSMGTSLETQYF.